This T cell receptor (beta chain) appears in the sequencing data of a study of T cell changes during pregnancy in multiple sclerosis. Some clones are missing from TCRdb's copy, which holds only in-frame ones; the method was immunoSEQ multiplex PCR. This sample yields around 39,000 clones, of which around 93% are seen a single time; around 0.45% belongs to the top ten. The sample was CD4+ T cells from peripheral blood mononuclear cells, taken in the third trimester of pregnancy. The TCR comes from a female donor in good health, enrolled as a control in a pregnancy study.

The CDR3 sequence is CASSRNRGPANEQFF. The CDR3 coding sequence is TGTGCCAGCAGTCGAAACAGGGGGCCGGCTAATGAGCAGTTCTTC. The rearrangement links TRBV6-5 to TRBJ2-1, with 9 bases lining up with TRBD1. Germline CDR1 reads MNHEY; CDR2 reads SVGAGI. The CDR3 is 15 residues long. J lost 7 bases, V lost 5 bases, and 9 bases had no gene match.